The source of this T cell receptor (beta chain) is a study of blood T cell repertoires in COVID-19. Study background: The samples span acute and convalescent COVID-19 from the United States, Italy and Spain. T cells, B-cell-depleted T cells, or PBMCs supplied cDNA or gDNA.

Per the study methods: By means of reference gene primer amplification, nucleated cell counts were estimated. Assay used: immunoSEQ multiplex PCR; TCRdb lists only in-frame clones, some missing. V and J calls plus clone size are reproduced from that table; the DNA served to infer D and trimming. The sample shows about 160,000 clones, roughly 90% of them seen only once. CDR3 length: 15 residues. V was shortened by 0 bases and J by 5 bases, with 14 bases between the two germline ends. CDR1 and CDR2 from the germline V gene are SGDLS and YYNGEE. The genes are TRBV9 and TRBJ2-5, with a tentative D call TRBD2 (5 bases). Sequencing was done on a sample of peripheral blood. The receptor comes from a woman in her 70s with acute or convalescent COVID-19. CDR3 DNA sequence: TGTGCCAGCAGCGTAGAATGGGGAGTGGGGGAGACCCAGTACTTC. Residues: CASSVEWGVGETQYF. Together with reference TRBV9 and TRBJ2-5, the CDR3 gives the full variable domain: DSGVTQTPKHLITATGQRVTLRCSPRSGDLSVYWYQQSLDQGLQFLIQYYNGEERAKGNILERFSAQQFPDLHSELNLSSLELGDSALYFCASSVEWGVGETQYFGPGTRLLVL.